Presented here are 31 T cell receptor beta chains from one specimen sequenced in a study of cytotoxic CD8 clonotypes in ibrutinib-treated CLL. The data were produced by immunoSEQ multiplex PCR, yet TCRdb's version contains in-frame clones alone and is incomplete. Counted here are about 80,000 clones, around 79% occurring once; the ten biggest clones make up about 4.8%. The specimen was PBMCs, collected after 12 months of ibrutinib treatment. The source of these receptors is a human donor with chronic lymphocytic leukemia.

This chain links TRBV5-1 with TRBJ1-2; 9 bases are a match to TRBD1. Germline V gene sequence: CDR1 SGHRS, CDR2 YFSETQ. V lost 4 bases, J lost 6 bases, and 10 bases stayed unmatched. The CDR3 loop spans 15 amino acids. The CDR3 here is CASSLTFTGGDGYTF. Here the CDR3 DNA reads TGCGCCAGCAGCCTGACCTTTACAGGGGGCGATGGCTACACCTTC.

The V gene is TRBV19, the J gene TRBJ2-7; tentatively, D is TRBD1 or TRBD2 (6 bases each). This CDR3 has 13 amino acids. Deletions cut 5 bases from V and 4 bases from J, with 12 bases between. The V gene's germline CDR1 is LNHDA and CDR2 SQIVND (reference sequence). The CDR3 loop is CASSPRGPYEQYF. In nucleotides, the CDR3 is TGTGCCAGTAGTCCCCGGGGGCCGTACGAGCAGTACTTC.

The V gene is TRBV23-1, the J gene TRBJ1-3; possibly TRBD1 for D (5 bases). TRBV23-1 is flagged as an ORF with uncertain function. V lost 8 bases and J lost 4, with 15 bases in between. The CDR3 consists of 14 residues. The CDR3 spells CASSPGRAGNTIYF. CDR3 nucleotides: TGCGCCAGCTCCCCAGGGAGGGCAGGAAACACCATATATTTT.

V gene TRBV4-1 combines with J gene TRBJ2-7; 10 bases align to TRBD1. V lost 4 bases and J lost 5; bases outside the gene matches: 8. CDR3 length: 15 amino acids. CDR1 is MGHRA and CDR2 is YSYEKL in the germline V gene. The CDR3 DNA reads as TGCGCCAGCAGCCCAGGGGGGACAGGGGCCCACGAGCAGTACTTC. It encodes CASSPGGTGAHEQYF.

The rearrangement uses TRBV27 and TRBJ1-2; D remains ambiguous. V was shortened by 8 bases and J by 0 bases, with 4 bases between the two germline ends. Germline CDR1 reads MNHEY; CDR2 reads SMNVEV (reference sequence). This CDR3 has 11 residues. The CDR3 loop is CASRANYGYTF. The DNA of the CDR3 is TGTGCCAGCCGGGCTAACTATGGCTACACCTTC.

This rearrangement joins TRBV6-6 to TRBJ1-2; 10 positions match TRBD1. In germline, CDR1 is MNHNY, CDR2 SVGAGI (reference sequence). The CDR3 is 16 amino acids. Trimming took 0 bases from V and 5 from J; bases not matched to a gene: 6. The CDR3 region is CASSYSHWTGGYGYTF. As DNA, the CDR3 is TGTGCCAGCAGTTACTCCCATTGGACAGGGGGTTATGGCTACACCTTC.

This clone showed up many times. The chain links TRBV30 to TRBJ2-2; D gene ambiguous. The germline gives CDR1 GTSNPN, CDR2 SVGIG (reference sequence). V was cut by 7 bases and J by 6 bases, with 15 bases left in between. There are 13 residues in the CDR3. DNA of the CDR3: TGTGCCTTCGCACGTGGGTGGGCCGGGGAGCTGTTTTTT. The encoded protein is CAFARGWAGELFF.

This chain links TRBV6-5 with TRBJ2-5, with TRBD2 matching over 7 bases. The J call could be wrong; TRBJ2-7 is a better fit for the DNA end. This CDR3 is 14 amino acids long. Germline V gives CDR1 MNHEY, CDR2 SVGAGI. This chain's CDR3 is CASSYSGGHYEQYF. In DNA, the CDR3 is TGTGCCAGCAGTTACTCGGGAGGGCACTACGAGCAGTACTTC.

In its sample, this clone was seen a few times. CDR3 bases: TGTGCCAGCAGCTTGGGTTTGGCGGCGGCTAACTATGGCTACACCTTC. Protein product: CASSLGLAAANYGYTF. V gene TRBV5-5 combines with J gene TRBJ1-2; D gene unclear. V lost 0 bases to trimming and J lost 0 bases, with 12 bases between them. Per the germline V gene, CDR1 is SGHKS and CDR2 is YYEKEE (reference sequence). CDR3 length equals 16 residues. The whole variable domain, filled in from reference TRBV5-5 and TRBJ1-2, reads DAGVTQSPTHLIKTRGQQVTLRCSPISGHKSVSWYQQVLGQGPQFIFQYYEKEERGRGNFPDRFSARQFPNYSSELNVNALLLGDSALYLCASSLGLAAANYGYTFGSGTRLTVV.

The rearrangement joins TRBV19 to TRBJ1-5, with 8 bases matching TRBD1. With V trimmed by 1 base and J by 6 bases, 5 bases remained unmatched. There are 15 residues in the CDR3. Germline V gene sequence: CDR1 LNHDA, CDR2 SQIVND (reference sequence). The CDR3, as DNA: TGTGCCAGTAGTATAGGACAGGGGAGGGGTCAGCCCCAGCATTTT. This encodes CASSIGQGRGQPQHF.

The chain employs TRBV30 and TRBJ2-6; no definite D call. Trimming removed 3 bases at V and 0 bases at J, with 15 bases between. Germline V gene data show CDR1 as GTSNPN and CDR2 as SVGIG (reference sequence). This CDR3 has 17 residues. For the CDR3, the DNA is TGTGCCTGGAGCCCAGGACCGACGCCCTCTGGGGCCAACGTCCTGACTTTC. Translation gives CAWSPGPTPSGANVLTF.

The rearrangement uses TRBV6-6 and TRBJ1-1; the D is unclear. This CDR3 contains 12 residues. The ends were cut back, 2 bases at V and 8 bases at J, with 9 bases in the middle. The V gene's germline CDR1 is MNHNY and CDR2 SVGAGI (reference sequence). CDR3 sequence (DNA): TGTGCCAGCAGTTACGCGCCCTACGAAGCTTTCTTT. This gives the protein CASSYAPYEAFF.

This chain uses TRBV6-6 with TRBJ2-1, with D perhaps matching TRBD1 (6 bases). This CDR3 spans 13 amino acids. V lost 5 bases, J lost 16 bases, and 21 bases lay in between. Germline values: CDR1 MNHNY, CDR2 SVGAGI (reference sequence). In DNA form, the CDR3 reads TGTGCCAGCAGTCACGCAGAGGGGGTAGAGGGTTTCTTC. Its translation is CASSHAEGVEGFF.

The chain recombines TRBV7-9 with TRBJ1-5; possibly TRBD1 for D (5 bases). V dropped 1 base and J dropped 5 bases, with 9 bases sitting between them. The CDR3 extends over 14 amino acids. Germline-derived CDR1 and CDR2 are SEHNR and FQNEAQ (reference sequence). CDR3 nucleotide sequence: TGTGCCAGCAGCTTAGAGGGGTGGGATCAGCCCCAGCATTTT. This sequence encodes CASSLEGWDQPQHF.

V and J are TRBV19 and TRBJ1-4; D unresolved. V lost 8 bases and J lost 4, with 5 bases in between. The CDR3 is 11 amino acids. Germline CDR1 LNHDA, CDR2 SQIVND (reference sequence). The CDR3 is CASLGNEKLFF. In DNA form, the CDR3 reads TGTGCCAGTCTAGGTAATGAAAAACTGTTTTTT.

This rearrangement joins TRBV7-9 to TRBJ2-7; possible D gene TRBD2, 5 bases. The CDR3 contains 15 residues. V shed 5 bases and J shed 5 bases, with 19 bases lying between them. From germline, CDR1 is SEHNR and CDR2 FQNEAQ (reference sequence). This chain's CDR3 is CASSPDGPGWNEQYF. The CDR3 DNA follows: TGTGCCAGCAGCCCCGACGGTCCGGGGTGGAACGAGCAGTACTTC.

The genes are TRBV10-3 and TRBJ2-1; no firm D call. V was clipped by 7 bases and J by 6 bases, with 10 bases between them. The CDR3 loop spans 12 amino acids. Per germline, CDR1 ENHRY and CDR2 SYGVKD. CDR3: CAIKSQLNEQFF. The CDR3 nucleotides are TGTGCCATCAAGTCACAGCTCAATGAGCAGTTCTTC.

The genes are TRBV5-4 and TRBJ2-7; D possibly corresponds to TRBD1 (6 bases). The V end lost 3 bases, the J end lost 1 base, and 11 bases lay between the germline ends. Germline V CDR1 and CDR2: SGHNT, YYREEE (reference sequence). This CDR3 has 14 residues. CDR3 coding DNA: TGTGCCAGCAGCTCCCGGGACACTTCCTACGAGCAGTACTTC. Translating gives CASSSRDTSYEQYF.

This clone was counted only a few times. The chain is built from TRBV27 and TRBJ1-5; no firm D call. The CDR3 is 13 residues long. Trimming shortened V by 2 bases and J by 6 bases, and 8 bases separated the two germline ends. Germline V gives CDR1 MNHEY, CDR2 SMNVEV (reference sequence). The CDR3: CASSLTHAQPQHF. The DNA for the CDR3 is TGTGCCAGCAGTTTAACCCATGCTCAGCCCCAGCATTTT.

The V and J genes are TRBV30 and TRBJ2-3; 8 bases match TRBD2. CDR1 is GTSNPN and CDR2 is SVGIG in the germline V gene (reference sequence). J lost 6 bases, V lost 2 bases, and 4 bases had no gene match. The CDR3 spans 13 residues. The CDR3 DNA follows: TGTGCCTGGAGTCGGGGGGGCCAGGATACGCAGTATTTT. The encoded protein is CAWSRGGQDTQYF.

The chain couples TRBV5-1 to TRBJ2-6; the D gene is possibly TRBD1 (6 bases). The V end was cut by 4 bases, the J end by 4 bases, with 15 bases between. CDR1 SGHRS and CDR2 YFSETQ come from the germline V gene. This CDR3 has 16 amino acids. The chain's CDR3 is CASSQPTGSGANVLTF. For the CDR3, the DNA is TGCGCCAGCAGCCAACCTACAGGGTCCGGGGCCAACGTCCTGACTTTC.

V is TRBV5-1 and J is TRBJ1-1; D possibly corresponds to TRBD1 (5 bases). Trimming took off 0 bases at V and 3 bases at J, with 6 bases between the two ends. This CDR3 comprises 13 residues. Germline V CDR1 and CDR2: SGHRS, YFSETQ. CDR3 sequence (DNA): TGCGCCAGCAGCTTGGGGGGCCACACTGAAGCTTTCTTT. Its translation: CASSLGGHTEAFF.

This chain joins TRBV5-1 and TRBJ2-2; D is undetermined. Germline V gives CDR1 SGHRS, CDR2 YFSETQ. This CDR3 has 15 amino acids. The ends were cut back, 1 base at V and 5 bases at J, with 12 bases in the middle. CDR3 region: CASSLLVGGTGELFF. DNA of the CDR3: TGCGCCAGCAGCTTGTTGGTAGGCGGTACCGGGGAGCTGTTTTTT. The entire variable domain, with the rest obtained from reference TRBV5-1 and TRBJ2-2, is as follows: KAGVTQTPRYLIKTRGQQVTLSCSPISGHRSVSWYQQTPGQGLQFLFEYFSETQRNKGNFPGRFSGRQFSNSRSEMNVSTLELGDSALYLCASSLLVGGTGELFFGEGSRLTVL.

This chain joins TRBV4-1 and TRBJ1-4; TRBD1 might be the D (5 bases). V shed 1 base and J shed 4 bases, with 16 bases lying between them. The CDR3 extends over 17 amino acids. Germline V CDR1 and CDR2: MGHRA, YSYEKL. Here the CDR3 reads CASSQGTGAPHNEKLFF. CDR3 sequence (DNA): TGCGCCAGCAGCCAAGGAACAGGTGCTCCACATAATGAAAAACTGTTTTTT.

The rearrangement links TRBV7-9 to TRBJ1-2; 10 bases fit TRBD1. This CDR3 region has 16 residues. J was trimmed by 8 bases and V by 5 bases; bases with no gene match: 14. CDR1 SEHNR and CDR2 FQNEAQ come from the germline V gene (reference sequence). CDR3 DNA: TGTGCCAGCAGCCTACGGGACAGGGGCCCCCTGGGGGGCTACACCTTC. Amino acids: CASSLRDRGPLGGYTF.

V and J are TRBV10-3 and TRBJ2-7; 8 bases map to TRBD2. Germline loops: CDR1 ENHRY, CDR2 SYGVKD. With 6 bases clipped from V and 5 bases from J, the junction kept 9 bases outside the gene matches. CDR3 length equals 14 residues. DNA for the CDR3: TGTGCCATCAGCTTCGGGGGGGACGGGAACGAGCAGTACTTC. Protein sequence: CAISFGGDGNEQYF.

As DNA, the CDR3 is TGTGCCAGCAGCTTGGCGGAGGCCCCCTGGGCTGAGCAGTTCTTC. Its translation is CASSLAEAPWAEQFF. V usage is TRBV11-2 and J usage is TRBJ2-1; D possibly corresponds to TRBD2 (5 bases). The V end was cut by 3 bases, the J end by 9 bases, with 18 bases between. CDR3 length: 15 residues. CDR1 is SGHAT and CDR2 is FQNNGV in the germline V gene.

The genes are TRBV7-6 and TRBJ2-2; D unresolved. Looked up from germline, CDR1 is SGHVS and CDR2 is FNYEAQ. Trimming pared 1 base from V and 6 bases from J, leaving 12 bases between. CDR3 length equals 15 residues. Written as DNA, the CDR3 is TGTGCCAGCAGCTTAGGGGCTAGTGGGGCCGGGGAGCTGTTTTTT. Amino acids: CASSLGASGAGELFF.

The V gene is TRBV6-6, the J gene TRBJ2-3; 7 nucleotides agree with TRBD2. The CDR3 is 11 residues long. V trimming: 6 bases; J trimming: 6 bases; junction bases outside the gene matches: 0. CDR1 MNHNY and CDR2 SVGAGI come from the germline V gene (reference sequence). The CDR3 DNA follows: TGTGCCAGCAGGCGGGGGGATACGCAGTATTTT. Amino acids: CASRRGDTQYF.

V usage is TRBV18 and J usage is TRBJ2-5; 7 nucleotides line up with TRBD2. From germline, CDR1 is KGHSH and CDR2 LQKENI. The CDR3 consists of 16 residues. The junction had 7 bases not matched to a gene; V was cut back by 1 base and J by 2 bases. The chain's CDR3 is CASSPQASGVQETQYF. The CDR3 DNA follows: TGTGCCAGCTCACCACAGGCTAGCGGAGTACAAGAGACCCAGTACTTC.

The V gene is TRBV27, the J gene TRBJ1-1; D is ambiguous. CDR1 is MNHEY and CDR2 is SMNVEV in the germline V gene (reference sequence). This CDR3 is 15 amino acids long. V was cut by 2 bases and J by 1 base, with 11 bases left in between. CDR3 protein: CASSLKEVQNTEAFF. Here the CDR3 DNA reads TGTGCCAGCAGTTTAAAAGAGGTGCAGAACACTGAAGCTTTCTTT.